A selection of T cell receptor beta chains follows, all from one sample in a study of blood T cell repertoires in COVID-19. Using immunoSEQ multiplex PCR, the repertoire was profiled, and TCRdb retains in-frame clones only, with some absent. The repertoire includes a few hundred thousand clones, roughly 91% of them detected once, and about 1.1% sits in the top ten. The material sequenced was PBMCs or T cells enriched from blood (not recorded which). These receptor sequences come from a woman aged 18 to 35 who had recovered from COVID-19. CDR3s include the opening cysteine and the closing phenylalanine or tryptophan. Fields, in order: V gene, J gene, clone size, D gene, CDR3 protein, CDR3 DNA. A D gene is named only where the DNA matches it firmly. A row's size may be missing; if present it is once, few, many or a size class.

>TRBV4-2|TRBJ2-4|.|TRBD2
CASSQETSGGARNIQYF
TGTGCCAGCAGCCAGGAGACTAGCGGGGGGGCTAGAAACATTCAGTACTTC
>TRBV24-1|TRBJ2-3|.|.
CATSVDTQYF
TGTGCCACCAGCGTGGATACGCAGTATTTT
>TRBV10-3|TRBJ2-1|.|TRBD1
CAISRQGRNEQFF
TGTGCCATCAGTAGACAGGGTAGGAATGAGCAGTTCTTC
>TRBV5-4|TRBJ2-1|.|TRBD2
CASSLLAIGNEQFF
TGTGCCAGCAGCTTACTAGCGATTGGCAATGAGCAGTTCTTC
>TRBV10-3|TRBJ1-1|.|.
CAMRALNTEAFF
TGTGCCATGAGGGCCTTGAACACTGAAGCTTTCTTT
>TRBV6-2/TRBV6-3|TRBJ1-2|.|TRBD1
CASSPQGGLLGYTF
TGTGCCAGCAGCCCACAGGGGGGGCTTCTTGGCTACACCTTC
>TRBV3-1/TRBV3-2|TRBJ2-7|.|.
CASSGLGGAEQYF
TGTGCCAGCAGCGGATTAGGTGGGGCCGAGCAGTACTTC
>TRBV13|TRBJ2-1|once|TRBD1
CASSLQGNEQFF
TGTGCCAGCAGCCTACAGGGGAATGAGCAGTTCTTC
>TRBV28|TRBJ1-2|.|.
CASSWGGTYYGYTF
TGTGCCAGCAGTTGGGGGGGTACTTACTATGGCTACACCTTC
>TRBV6-6|TRBJ1-2|.|TRBD1
CASSYGGQGNYGYTF
TGTGCCAGCAGTTACGGGGGACAGGGAAACTATGGCTACACCTTC
>TRBV19|TRBJ1-6|.|TRBD1
CASSPGQGGTPLHF
TGTGCCAGTAGTCCAGGACAGGGGGGTACGCCCCTCCACTTT
>TRBV5-6|TRBJ1-6|once|TRBD1
CASSLGGQVYNSPLHF
TGTGCCAGCAGCTTGGGAGGACAGGTCTATAATTCACCCCTCCACTTT
>TRBV9|TRBJ2-7|.|TRBD1
CASSVDAQGSHEQYF
TGTGCCAGCAGCGTAGATGCACAGGGGAGCCACGAGCAGTACTTC
>TRBV4-3|TRBJ1-6|.|TRBD1
CASSRAQPSVGTGILTLHF
TGCGCCAGCAGCCGCGCGCAGCCGTCGGTCGGGACAGGGATTTTAACCCTCCACTTT
>TRBV14|TRBJ1-2|.|.
CASSPTAAGHYGYTF
TGTGCCAGCAGCCCTACAGCCGCCGGTCACTATGGCTACACCTTC
>TRBV27|TRBJ2-3|.|TRBD1
CASSSPQGGIDTQYF
TGTGCCAGCAGTTCCCCACAGGGGGGCATAGATACGCAGTATTTT
>TRBV7-9|TRBJ1-4|.|TRBD1
CASSQRQGGYEKLFF
TGTGCCAGCAGCCAGAGACAGGGGGGGTATGAAAAACTGTTTTTT
>TRBV30|TRBJ2-2|medium-sized|TRBD2
CAWTRLAGGTRANTGELFF
TGTGCCTGGACTAGACTAGCGGGGGGTACTAGGGCGAACACCGGGGAGCTGTTTTTT
>TRBV27|TRBJ1-2|.|TRBD1
CASSRTGANYGYTF
TGTGCCAGCAGCAGGACAGGAGCTAACTATGGCTACACCTTC
>TRBV5-4|TRBJ1-6|once|TRBD1
CASSVDRGPSYNSPLHF
TGTGCCAGCAGCGTAGACAGGGGGCCCTCCTATAATTCACCCCTCCACTTT
>TRBV11-2|TRBJ1-5|.|TRBD1
CASSSRTGEGNQPQHF
TGTGCCAGCAGCTCACGGACAGGGGAAGGCAATCAGCCCCAGCATTTT
>TRBV18|TRBJ2-6|.|.
CASVTESGANVLTF
TGTGCCAGCGTAACAGAGTCTGGGGCCAACGTCCTGACTTTC
>TRBV28|TRBJ2-7|.|TRBD1
CASRQMTGPYEQYF
TGTGCCAGCAGGCAAATGACAGGGCCCTACGAGCAGTACTTC
>TRBV4-1|TRBJ2-3|.|.
CASSHSSRRVADTQYF
TGCGCCAGCAGCCATTCCTCGAGGAGGGTAGCAGATACGCAGTATTTT
>TRBV5-5|TRBJ2-2|.|.
CASSLAPPRESTGELFF
TGTGCCAGCAGCTTGGCCCCGCCTCGGGAGAGTACCGGGGAGCTGTTTTTT
>TRBV4-1|TRBJ2-7|.|.
CASSKIHQGYEQYF
TGCGCCAGCAGCAAGATTCACCAGGGGTACGAGCAGTACTTC
>TRBV7-3|TRBJ2-2|.|.
CASSRTANTGELFF
TGTGCCAGCAGCAGAACAGCGAACACCGGGGAGCTGTTTTTT
>TRBV30|TRBJ2-7|.|TRBD1
CAWSLGQISYEQYF
TGTGCCTGGAGCCTGGGACAGATCTCCTACGAGCAGTACTTC
>TRBV5-4|TRBJ1-3|.|TRBD1
CASSLDGTGGASGNTIYF
TGTGCCAGCAGCTTGGACGGGACAGGGGGCGCGTCTGGAAACACCATATATTTT
>TRBV13|TRBJ1-5|.|TRBD1
CASRQGVYSNQPQHF
TGTGCCAGCAGACAGGGGGTTTATAGCAATCAGCCCCAGCATTTT
>TRBV28|TRBJ1-5|.|.
CASSLEGAVNQPQHF
TGTGCCAGCAGTTTAGAAGGCGCGGTCAATCAGCCCCAGCATTTT
>TRBV7-9|TRBJ2-2|.|TRBD1
CASSPGTGYTGELFF
TGTGCCAGCAGCCCCGGGACAGGATACACCGGGGAGCTGTTTTTT
>TRBV7-9|TRBJ2-5|.|.
CASSLARGSNQETQYF
TGTGCCAGCAGCTTAGCAAGGGGGAGCAACCAAGAGACCCAGTACTTC
>TRBV2|TRBJ2-7|.|TRBD2
CASSEAPSGVGSYEQYF
TGTGCCAGCAGTGAAGCGCCTAGCGGGGTTGGCTCCTACGAGCAGTACTTC
>TRBV6-5|TRBJ1-1|.|.
CASTATGENTEAFF
TGTGCCAGCACTGCGACAGGAGAGAACACTGAAGCTTTCTTT
>TRBV5-1|TRBJ1-1|.|.
CASRVEPFTEAFF
TGCGCCAGCAGGGTGGAGCCTTTCACTGAAGCTTTCTTT
>TRBV5-1|TRBJ1-2|.|TRBD1
CASSPRDSRTNYGYTF
TGCGCCAGCAGCCCCAGGGACAGCCGAACTAACTATGGCTACACCTTC
>TRBV11-2|TRBJ1-1|few|TRBD1
CASSLDMRTGELVNTEAFF
TGTGCCAGCAGCTTAGATATGCGGACAGGCGAACTTGTGAACACTGAAGCTTTCTTT
>TRBV5-6|TRBJ2-7|once|TRBD1
CASSSGTELSYEQYF
TGTGCCAGCTCATCCGGGACAGAGCTTTCCTACGAGCAGTACTTC
>TRBV4-1|TRBJ1-5|.|TRBD1
CASSQAPDRGNQPQHF
TGCGCCAGCAGCCAAGCCCCGGACAGGGGAAATCAGCCCCAGCATTTT
>TRBV7-9|TRBJ1-2|.|TRBD1
CASSGAGTGVYGYTF
TGTGCCAGCAGCGGAGCCGGGACAGGGGTATATGGCTACACCTTC
>TRBV19|TRBJ2-7|few|TRBD1
CASSLREPGQGPYEQYF
TGTGCCAGTAGTTTGCGGGAGCCCGGACAGGGGCCCTACGAGCAGTACTTC
>TRBV9|TRBJ2-2|.|.
CASSVLRDTGELFF
TGTGCCAGCAGCGTCCTGAGGGACACCGGGGAGCTGTTTTTT
>TRBV19|TRBJ2-3|.|TRBD2
CASSIPGLSGAPTQYF
TGTGCCAGTAGTATCCCCGGACTAAGCGGGGCTCCTACGCAGTATTTT
>TRBV7-2|TRBJ2-2|.|.
CASSSGGTRATGELFF
TGTGCCAGCAGCTCAGGGGGGACTAGAGCCACCGGGGAGCTGTTTTTT
>TRBV5-6|TRBJ1-4|.|.
CASSLVGSQNEKLFF
TGTGCCAGCAGCTTGGTGGGCAGCCAAAATGAAAAACTGTTTTTT
>TRBV9|TRBJ1-2|.|.
CASSPEGRSDRGYTF
TGTGCCAGCAGCCCGGAGGGCCGTTCGGATCGTGGCTACACCTTC
>TRBV7-2|TRBJ1-1|.|.
CASSSQQLNTEAFF
TGTGCCAGCAGCTCACAGCAGCTGAACACTGAAGCTTTCTTT
>TRBV24-1|TRBJ2-1|.|TRBD2
CATSDSSSGGPYNEQFF
TGTGCCACCAGTGATTCCTCTAGCGGGGGACCCTACAATGAGCAGTTCTTC